A single sample gave rise to the 4 T cell receptor beta chains below, sequenced in a study of shared clonotypes between healthy human individuals. Method: immunoSEQ multiplex PCR; TCRdb's copy keeps in-frame clones and lacks some. In the table there are 2 million to 2.5 million clones, around 92% of which are singletons. Sequencing was done on a sample of naive CD4+ T cells from PBMCs. As for subset: CD45RA+ positively selected. The source is a young man in good health. Some clones in this sample may be carry-over from other donors' samples.

The chain carries TRBV5-1 and TRBJ2-3, with 10 bases fitting TRBD1. The CDR3 spans 18 residues. The V gene's germline CDR1 is SGHRS and CDR2 YFSETQ. J was trimmed by 5 bases and V by 2 bases; bases with no gene match: 14. CDR3 in amino acids: CASSFGTGESWERDTQYF. In DNA form, the CDR3 reads TGCGCCAGCAGCTTTGGGACAGGGGAAAGTTGGGAAAGAGATACGCAGTATTTT.

This clone was recorded only once. The V and J genes are TRBV5-1 and TRBJ2-3, with D possibly being TRBD1 (6 bases). V was shortened by 4 bases and J by 8 bases, with 17 bases between the two germline ends. This CDR3 region has 14 residues. Germline CDR1 reads SGHRS; CDR2 reads YFSETQ. The CDR3 sequence is CASSKAGASGTQYF. As DNA, the CDR3 is TGCGCCAGCAGCAAGGCAGGGGCTAGTGGTACGCAGTATTTT.

J is TRBJ2-7 and V is TRBV27; D gene uncertain. V lost 2 bases and J 7 bases, leaving 12 bases between the germline ends. The CDR3 length is 13 residues. Germline values: CDR1 MNHEY, CDR2 SMNVEV (reference sequence). DNA for the CDR3: TGTGCCAGCAGTTTAGGCCCGGGCTTGGAGCAGTACTTC. Encoded protein: CASSLGPGLEQYF.

With respect to this clone: Within the sample, other DNA sequences also encode this same CDR3. This chain joins TRBV7-9 and TRBJ2-1; TRBD2 might be the D (5 bases). The CDR3 covers 16 residues. V was cut by 1 base and J by 0 bases, with 10 bases left in between. Germline loops: CDR1 SEHNR, CDR2 FQNEAQ (reference sequence). CDR3 sequence: CASSLGAGLSYNEQFF. Written as DNA, the CDR3 is TGTGCCAGCAGCTTAGGGGCGGGCCTCTCCTACAATGAGCAGTTCTTC.